Listed below are T cell receptor beta chains from one sample, sequenced in a study of cytomegalovirus exposure and HLA in healthy donors. Generated by immunoSEQ multiplex PCR, the TCRdb table keeps only in-frame clones and is missing some. The sample has some 99,000 clones; around nine tenths are singletons. Sequenced input: PBMCs. These receptor sequences come from a woman under 30 in good health and CMV-seronegative. CDR3s include the opening cysteine and the closing phenylalanine or tryptophan. A D gene is named only where the DNA matches it firmly. Rows give clone size only sometimes, using once, few, many, or a class for an expanded clone.

D	J	size	V	CDR3	DNA
NA	TRBJ2-1	NA	TRBV27	CASKGLRDGPYNEQFF	TGTGCCAGCAAGGGACTCCGGGACGGTCCCTACAATGAGCAGTTCTTC
NA	TRBJ2-1	NA	TRBV6-5	CASSVAGGSYNEQFF	TGTGCCAGCAGTGTCGCCGGGGGCTCCTACAATGAGCAGTTCTTC
NA	TRBJ1-5	NA	TRBV7-2	CASSPGEWNNQPQHF	TGTGCCAGCAGCCCAGGGGAATGGAACAATCAGCCCCAGCATTTT
TRBD2	TRBJ2-3	NA	TRBV28	CATRDYSGDTDTQYF	TGTGCCACCAGGGACTATAGCGGCGACACAGATACGCAGTATTTT
TRBD2	TRBJ2-3	NA	TRBV2	CASRGRRGGYTDTQYF	TGTGCCAGCAGGGGTCGGCGCGGGGGGTACACAGATACGCAGTATTTT
TRBD1	TRBJ1-1	NA	TRBV5-4	CASSRDRDGTEAFF	TGTGCCAGCAGCCGGGACAGGGATGGCACTGAAGCTTTCTTT
NA	TRBJ1-1	NA	TRBV4-2	CASSHSDTNTEAFF	TGTGCCAGCAGCCATTCGGACACGAACACTGAAGCTTTCTTT
NA	TRBJ2-3	NA	TRBV27	CASSPWGVVGDTQYF	TGTGCCAGCAGCCCATGGGGCGTAGTGGGAGATACGCAGTATTTT
NA	TRBJ2-5	NA	TRBV30	CAWSSGVEETQYF	TGTGCCTGGAGTTCGGGAGTTGAAGAGACCCAGTACTTC
TRBD2	TRBJ2-1	NA	TRBV5-6	CASSFRGLATRGEQFF	TGTGCCAGCAGCTTTAGGGGACTAGCGACCCGGGGTGAGCAGTTCTTC
TRBD2	TRBJ2-3	NA	TRBV11-2	CASSLLLAGGRYTQYF	TGTGCCAGCAGCTTATTACTAGCGGGGGGGAGGTATACGCAGTATTTT
NA	TRBJ1-1	NA	TRBV27	CASSKGTEAFF	TGTGCCAGTAGCAAGGGGACTGAAGCTTTCTTT
NA	TRBJ2-3	NA	TRBV27	CASSFISTDTQYF	TGTGCCAGCAGTTTCATTAGCACAGATACGCAGTATTTT
TRBD1	TRBJ1-2	once	TRBV19	CASSRTGGSNYGYTF	TGTGCCAGTAGTAGAACAGGGGGCTCCAACTATGGCTACACCTTC
NA	TRBJ2-7	once	TRBV29-1	CSVLDNLSYEQYF	TGCAGCGTTTTGGACAATCTGTCCTACGAGCAGTACTTC
NA	TRBJ1-1	NA	TRBV19	CASSLGQGNTEAFF	TGTGCCAGTAGTTTGGGGCAGGGGAACACTGAAGCTTTCTTT
TRBD2	TRBJ2-7	NA	TRBV4-3	CASSQASGGSYEQYF	TGCGCCAGCAGCCAAGCTAGCGGGGGATCCTACGAGCAGTACTTC
TRBD1	TRBJ2-7	NA	TRBV5-8	CASSLAEGQYYEQYF	TGTGCCAGCAGCCTAGCAGAGGGACAGTACTACGAGCAGTACTTC
NA	TRBJ2-1	NA	TRBV7-3	CASSSGLGEQFF	TGTGCCAGCAGCTCAGGGCTAGGTGAGCAGTTCTTC
NA	TRBJ2-7	NA	TRBV6-6	CASSGVGEVDHEQYF	TGTGCCAGCAGTGGGGTGGGAGAGGTGGACCACGAGCAGTACTTC
NA	TRBJ2-5	NA	TRBV30	CAWSLPSLQETQYF	TGTGCCTGGAGTCTACCCTCCCTCCAAGAGACCCAGTACTTC
TRBD2	TRBJ2-1	NA	TRBV19	CASSESGGYNEQFF	TGTGCCAGCTCCGAGAGCGGGGGCTACAATGAGCAGTTCTTC
TRBD2	TRBJ2-5	once	TRBV19	CASSGEREGRETQYF	TGTGCCAGTAGTGGGGAGCGGGAGGGCCGGGAGACCCAGTACTTC
NA	TRBJ1-1	once	TRBV18	CASSPDRTTEAFF	TGTGCCAGCTCACCCGACAGGACCACTGAAGCTTTCTTT
TRBD1	TRBJ2-7	NA	TRBV28	CASSPGTAPYEQYF	TGTGCCAGCAGCCCCGGGACAGCACCCTACGAGCAGTACTTC
NA	TRBJ1-1	NA	TRBV5-6	CASSEGGGGSTEAFF	TGTGCCAGCAGCGAGGGCGGGGGTGGGAGCACTGAAGCTTTCTTT
NA	TRBJ2-7	NA	TRBV28	CASTDDRGRPYEQYF	TGTGCCAGCACTGATGACCGGGGTAGACCCTACGAGCAGTACTTC
NA	TRBJ2-6	NA	TRBV18	CASSPYISGANVLTF	TGTGCCAGCTCACCATATATCTCTGGGGCCAACGTCCTGACTTTC
TRBD2	TRBJ2-1	NA	TRBV7-3	CASSLKAGIKQFF	TGTGCCAGCAGCTTAAAAGCGGGGATTAAGCAGTTCTTC
NA	TRBJ1-1	NA	TRBV2	CASETGAEAFF	TGTGCCAGCGAGACGGGGGCTGAAGCTTTCTTT
NA	TRBJ1-5	NA	TRBV19	CASSIQGLGQPQHF	TGTGCCAGTAGTATACAGGGGCTAGGTCAGCCCCAGCATTTT
NA	TRBJ2-4	NA	TRBV30	CAWSVWAAAKNIQYF	TGTGCCTGGAGTGTATGGGCCGCGGCCAAAAACATTCAGTACTTC
NA	TRBJ2-1	once	TRBV10-1	CASSGRGPSYNEQFF	TGCGCCAGCAGTGGTAGGGGCCCCAGCTACAATGAGCAGTTCTTC
TRBD2	TRBJ2-3	NA	TRBV7-2	CASSLEIAGGRSTDTQYF	TGTGCCAGCAGCTTAGAAATAGCGGGGGGGCGAAGCACAGATACGCAGTATTTT
TRBD2	TRBJ2-5	NA	TRBV4-3	CASSQDSGLAGVGTQYF	TGCGCCAGCAGCCAAGACTCAGGACTAGCGGGAGTCGGGACCCAGTACTTC
NA	TRBJ2-3	NA	TRBV21-1	CASRGQGKTDTQYF	TGTGCCAGCAGGGGACAGGGGAAGACAGATACGCAGTATTTT
NA	TRBJ1-1	NA	TRBV7-2	CASSLGRNTEAFF	TGTGCCAGCAGCTTAGGGAGGAACACTGAAGCTTTCTTT
NA	TRBJ2-5	NA	TRBV28	CASSFGSIETQYF	TGTGCCAGCAGTTTTGGCAGTATTGAGACCCAGTACTTC
TRBD1	TRBJ1-2	NA	TRBV29-1	CSVTGGAYNGYTF	TGCAGCGTTACAGGGGGCGCCTACAATGGCTACACCTTC
TRBD2	TRBJ2-3	NA	TRBV25-1	CASSLYAGATDTQYF	TGTGCCAGCAGCCTCTACGCGGGAGCCACAGATACGCAGTATTTT
NA	TRBJ1-4	NA	TRBV7-2	CASSLARGYEKLFF	TGTGCCAGCAGCTTAGCCAGGGGTTATGAAAAACTGTTTTTT
NA	TRBJ2-1	NA	TRBV9	CASSVGRVSYNEQFF	TGTGCCAGCAGCGTAGGGAGGGTTTCCTACAATGAGCAGTTCTTC